Included here is one T cell receptor (beta chain) sequence, with context. Its antigen is still unknown. The data belong to a study of early stage breast cancer tumors. General study results and limits: Tumors had around 2.3-fold higher T cell density than normal breast. Bulk DNA sequencing of unsorted cells missed chain pairing and markers.

In germline, CDR1 is SEHNR, CDR2 FQNEAQ (reference sequence). With 1 base clipped from V and 1 base from J, the junction kept 2 bases outside the gene matches. This CDR3 comprises 15 residues. Assay: immunoSEQ multiplex PCR; the TCRdb copy retains only in-frame clones and omits some. The sample has tens of thousands of clones; 84% are singletons. The sequence was collected from a person aged 45 to 59 with breast cancer. The chain has TRBV7-9 and TRBJ2-3; 7 nucleotides match TRBD2. The sequenced sample consisted of blood. DNA of the CDR3: TGTGCCAGCAGCTTAGGGGACTATGGCACAGATACGCAGTATTTT. It yields the protein CASSLGDYGTDTQYF. Complete variable domain (other parts from reference TRBV7-9 and TRBJ2-3): DTGVSQNPRHKITKRGQNVTFRCDPISEHNRLYWYRQTLGQGPEFLTYFQNEAQLEKSRLLSDRFSAERPKGSFSTLEIQRTEQGDSAMYLCASSLGDYGTDTQYFGPGTRLTVL.